Described below is a single T cell receptor (beta chain) sequence and its context. The data were taken from a study of blood T cell repertoires in COVID-19. In the study overall: Samples taken during acute and convalescent COVID-19 were collected in the United States, Italy and Spain.

The CDR3 sequence is 13 residues long. Trimming stripped 4 bases from V and 7 bases from J, with 14 bases between. Germline CDR1 reads SGHRS; CDR2 reads YFSETQ. Authors' analysis steps: The assay estimated nucleated cells by amplifying reference gene primers. Data came from immunoSEQ multiplex PCR; TCRdb stores just in-frame clones and leaves some out. V and J calls and clone size come straight from that table; D and trimming were deduced from the DNA. The table lists around 160,000 clones, around 85% of them singletons. Source material: peripheral blood. This chain uses TRBV5-1 with TRBJ2-5; D perhaps matches TRBD2 (6 bases). The TCR originated in a man aged 55-75 years with acute or convalescent COVID-19. In nucleotides, the CDR3 is TGCGCCAGCAGCCACGGATTGGGGGGGACCCAGTACTTC. It encodes CASSHGLGGTQYF.